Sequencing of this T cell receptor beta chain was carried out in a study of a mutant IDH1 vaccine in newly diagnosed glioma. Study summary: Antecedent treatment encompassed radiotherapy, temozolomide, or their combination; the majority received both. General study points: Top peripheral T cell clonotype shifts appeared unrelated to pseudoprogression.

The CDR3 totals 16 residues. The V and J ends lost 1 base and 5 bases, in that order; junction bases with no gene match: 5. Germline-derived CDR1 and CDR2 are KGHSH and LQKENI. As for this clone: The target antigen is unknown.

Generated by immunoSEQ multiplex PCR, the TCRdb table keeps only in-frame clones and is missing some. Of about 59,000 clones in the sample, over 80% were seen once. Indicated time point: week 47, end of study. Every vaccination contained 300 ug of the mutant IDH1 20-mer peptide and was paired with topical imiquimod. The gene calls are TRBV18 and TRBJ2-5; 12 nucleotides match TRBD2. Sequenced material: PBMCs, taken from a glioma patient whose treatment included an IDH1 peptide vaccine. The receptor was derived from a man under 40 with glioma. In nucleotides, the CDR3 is TGTGCCAGCTCACCACAGTCGACTAGCGGGGGTGAGACCCAGTACTTC. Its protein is CASSPQSTSGGETQYF.